This section outlines one T cell receptor beta chain sequence together with its context. The antigen is unknown. The read halts 3 residues ahead of the CDR3 end, with the missing end drawn from the germline J gene. These data belong to a study of T cells in women clearing cervical HPV infection. Study-wide context: Blood came at first lesion visit for cases, post-clearance for controls. General study results and limits: TRBV6-7 abundance was lower in cases than controls (approximately 0.1% versus 0.17%). CIN3+ cases had significantly higher TCR richness than controls; evenness did not differ.

Sequencing was performed with immunoSEQ multiplex PCR; in TCRdb, only in-frame clones are kept and a portion is missing. Here the sample table reports fewer than 40,000 clones. The germline V gene encodes CDR1 DFQATT and CDR2 SNEGSKA (reference sequence). CDR3 size: 17 residues. V shed 1 base and J 0 bases; nucleotides not matched to a gene: 7. Sequenced sample: blood buffy coat. The chain carries TRBV20-1 and TRBJ2-2, with TRBD1 matching over 8 bases. The sequence was obtained from a woman between 18 and 75 years old with a cervical HPV16 infection that either progressed to CIN3+ or cleared (not recorded which). Partial CDR3 DNA: TGCAGTGCTAGAGGGGGGACAGGTTCTGCGAACACCGGGGAG. This codes for CSARGGTGSANTGE. The CDR3 in its entirety is CSARGGTGSANTGELFF.